This passage covers 21 T cell receptor beta chains from one sample sequenced in a study of cytomegalovirus exposure and HLA in healthy donors. The PCR made use of 60 Vbeta and 13 Jbeta primers. Clones were sequenced by immunoSEQ multiplex PCR, and TCRdb holds only the in-frame ones, with some missing. The table lists around 180,000 clones, about four fifths of them singletons. The source material was PBMCs. Every receptor here comes from a man aged 18 to 30 in good health and CMV-seronegative.

For the CDR3, the DNA is TGTGCCAGCAGTCCCCGAGGGGGAGATCCTAGCAATCAGCCCCAGCATTTT. Translated: CASSPRGGDPSNQPQHF. The chain has TRBV2 and TRBJ1-5; D might be TRBD1 (6 bases). Germline CDR1 is SNHLY and CDR2 is FYNNEI. The CDR3 is 17 residues long. V was cut by 5 bases and J by 0 bases, with 17 bases left in between.

The chain joins TRBV4-1 to TRBJ1-4; D not resolved. Germline V gene sequence: CDR1 MGHRA, CDR2 YSYEKL. This CDR3 is 15 amino acids long. Trimming removed 2 bases from V and 3 bases from J, with 10 bases in between. The CDR3 is CASSQTGRANEKLFF. CDR3 DNA sequence: TGCGCCAGCAGCCAAACTGGGCGGGCTAATGAAAAACTGTTTTTT.

This clone came up a few times. The chain recombines TRBV11-2 with TRBJ2-1, with D perhaps matching TRBD1 (5 bases). Deletions cut 5 bases from V and 6 bases from J, with 11 bases between. Per germline, CDR1 SGHAT and CDR2 FQNNGV. The CDR3 sequence is 13 residues long. The DNA for the CDR3 is TGTGCCAGCAGCCGAAATACAGGCAATGAGCAGTTCTTC. The encoded protein is CASSRNTGNEQFF.

V gene TRBV6-6 combines with J gene TRBJ1-3; perhaps TRBD1 as D (6 bases). Trimming took 2 bases from V and 1 from J, leaving 9 bases between them. Germline CDR1 is MNHNY and CDR2 is SVGAGI (reference sequence). This CDR3 contains 15 residues. CDR3 sequence reads: CASSYTQGSGNTIYF. The DNA for the CDR3 is TGTGCCAGCAGTTACACACAGGGATCTGGAAACACCATATATTTT.

The chain is built from TRBV4-3 and TRBJ1-1; D gene uncertain. With 0 bases removed from V and 5 bases from J, the gap between germline ends came to 13 bases. Per the germline V gene, CDR1 is LGHNA and CDR2 is YSLEER. The CDR3 spans 15 residues. CDR3 sequence (DNA): TGCGCCAGCAGCCAAGATCCAACGGGGAAAACTGAAGCTTTCTTT. Protein: CASSQDPTGKTEAFF.

The V call is TRBV5-4, the J call TRBJ2-7; 8 nucleotides agree with TRBD2. The germline V gene encodes CDR1 SGHNT and CDR2 YYREEE (reference sequence). The CDR3 sequence is 14 residues long. J lost 4 bases, V lost 4 bases, and 7 bases had no gene match. CDR3 amino acids: CASSPGLEVYEQYF. CDR3 DNA: TGTGCCAGCAGCCCGGGACTAGAGGTGTACGAGCAGTACTTC.

As regards this clone: In the same sample, other DNA sequences code for this CDR3. This chain joins TRBV2 and TRBJ2-5; 7 nucleotides match TRBD2. Unmatched junction bases numbered 4, after V lost 7 bases and J lost 2 bases. This CDR3 contains 13 residues. The germline gives CDR1 SNHLY, CDR2 FYNNEI. CDR3 amino acids: CASTRGLQETQYF. In DNA, the CDR3 is TGTGCCAGCACGCGGGGGTTACAAGAGACCCAGTACTTC.

This chain links TRBV29-1 with TRBJ2-2; D might be TRBD1 (5 bases). Germline CDR1 reads SQVTM; CDR2 reads ANQGSEA. The V gene lost 7 bases and the J gene lost 2 bases, with 11 bases spanning the gap. The CDR3 spans 13 residues. CDR3 protein: CSGLTANTGELFF. The CDR3 DNA is TGCAGCGGCCTGACAGCAAACACCGGGGAGCTGTTTTTT.

The chain combines TRBV28 with TRBJ2-2, with D possibly being TRBD1 (5 bases). CDR1 and CDR2 from the germline V gene are MDHEN and SYDVKM. This CDR3 is built from 15 residues. CDR3 in amino acids: CATKDDSTAVGELFF. The CDR3 coding sequence is TGTGCTACAAAAGACGACTCGACAGCAGTCGGGGAGCTGTTTTTT. Using reference TRBV28 and TRBJ2-2 for the parts outside the CDR3, the full variable domain is DVKVTQSSRYLVKRTGEKVFLECVQDMDHENMFWYRQDPGLGLRLIYFSYDVKMKEKGDIPEGYSVSREKKERFSLILESASTNQTSMYLCATKDDSTAVGELFFGEGSRLTVL.

The J gene is TRBJ1-1, the V gene TRBV6-5, with 10 positions matching TRBD1. The CDR3 has 13 amino acids. CDR1 and CDR2 from the germline V gene are MNHEY and SVGAGI. V trimming: 5 bases; J trimming: 6 bases; junction bases outside the gene matches: 3. The CDR3 region has the DNA TGTGCCAGCAGTCGGACAGGGGGGGCTGAAGCTTTCTTT. Its protein is CASSRTGGAEAFF.

The genes are TRBV19 and TRBJ2-5, with D tentatively TRBD2 (7 bases). Trimming pared 5 bases from V and 3 bases from J, leaving 10 bases between. The CDR3 runs 13 residues. Germline V gives CDR1 LNHDA, CDR2 SQIVND (reference sequence). CDR3 loop: CASSRGAEETQYF. The DNA for the CDR3 is TGTGCCAGTAGTCGGGGGGCGGAAGAGACCCAGTACTTC.

The gene calls are TRBV7-6 and TRBJ2-7; a weak D match, TRBD1 (6 bases). V lost 5 bases to trimming and J lost 0 bases, with 14 bases between them. The CDR3 runs 15 residues. Looked up from germline, CDR1 is SGHVS and CDR2 is FNYEAQ. CDR3 DNA: TGTGCCAGCAGCCGTGACAGGCGCAGCTCCTACGAGCAGTACTTC. Amino acid sequence: CASSRDRRSSYEQYF.

This chain links TRBV4-3 with TRBJ2-7; TRBD2 matches at 8 bases. Germline V gene data show CDR1 as LGHNA and CDR2 as YSLEER. The CDR3 runs 16 residues. The J segment lost 6 bases and the V segment lost 0 bases, leaving 10 bases of the junction unmatched. The CDR3 DNA is TGCGCCAGCAGCCAAGAGGGAATCGCTAGCGGGTTCGAGCAGTACTTC. It specifies CASSQEGIASGFEQYF.

The rearrangement links TRBV27 to TRBJ2-7, with TRBD2 matching over 12 bases. Germline lookup yields CDR1 MNHEY and CDR2 SMNVEV (reference sequence). The CDR3 totals 16 residues. J was trimmed by 7 bases and V by 5 bases; bases with no gene match: 12. CDR3 region: CASSPHLAGGDQEQYF. CDR3 nucleotide sequence: TGTGCCAGCAGTCCTCACCTAGCGGGAGGGGATCAGGAGCAGTACTTC.

This rearrangement joins TRBV18 to TRBJ2-7, with D tentatively TRBD1 (6 bases). The V gene lost 2 bases and the J gene lost 4 bases, with 12 bases spanning the gap. CDR3 length: 14 amino acids. CDR1 KGHSH and CDR2 LQKENI come from the germline V gene. The CDR3 DNA follows: TGTGCCAGCTCACCAAGACAGGAAAGTTACGAGCAGTACTTC. Translation: CASSPRQESYEQYF.

The chain employs TRBV5-8 and TRBJ1-2; TRBD1 agrees at 10 bases. CDR1 and CDR2 from the germline V gene are SGHTS and YDEGEE. The CDR3 spans 14 residues. Trimming removed 0 bases from V and 7 bases from J; junction bases left unmatched: 3. The CDR3 region is CASSLDDRGLGYTF. The CDR3 nucleotides read TGTGCCAGCAGCTTGGATGACAGGGGGCTTGGCTACACCTTC. Using reference TRBV5-8 and TRBJ1-2 for the parts outside the CDR3, the full variable domain is EAGVTQSPTHLIKTRGQQATLRCSPISGHTSVYWYQQALGLGLQFLLWYDEGEERNRGNFPPRFSGRQFPNYSSELNVNALELEDSALYLCASSLDDRGLGYTFGSGTRLTVV.

The chain is built from TRBV11-2 and TRBJ2-7; TRBD1 aligns across 7 bases. There are 15 residues in the CDR3. V lost 0 bases, J lost 1 base, and 3 bases stayed unmatched. Germline values: CDR1 SGHAT, CDR2 FQNNGV. The DNA of the CDR3 is TGTGCCAGCAGCTTAGATCGACAGGGTTCCTACGAGCAGTACTTC. Amino acid sequence: CASSLDRQGSYEQYF. Full variable domain (rest looked up from reference TRBV11-2 and TRBJ2-7): EAGVAQSPRYKIIEKRQSVAFWCNPISGHATLYWYQQILGQGPKLLIQFQNNGVVDDSQLPKDRFSAERLKGVDSTLKIQPAKLEDSAVYLCASSLDRQGSYEQYFGPGTRLTVT.

About this clone itself: A junction end diverges from the germline sequence, so it may reflect a read error. The chain joins TRBV15 to TRBJ2-5; 9 nucleotides line up with TRBD2. Looked up from germline, CDR1 is LNHNV and CDR2 is YYDKDF (reference sequence). The CDR3 sequence is 19 residues long. As DNA, the CDR3 is TGTGCCACCAGCAGAGACCTGGGGGGAACGACTAGCGGACAAGGGACCCAGTACTTC. Its translation is CATSRDLGGTTSGQGTQYF.

The chain carries TRBV29-1 and TRBJ1-5; tentative D call: TRBD1 (6 bases). V lost 4 bases and J lost 2, with 9 bases in between. Germline V CDR1 and CDR2: SQVTM, ANQGSEA. There are 13 residues in the CDR3. CDR3 sequence (DNA): TGCAGCGTTGGATGGGGGCGCAATCAGCCCCAGCATTTT. Its translation is CSVGWGRNQPQHF.

The genes are TRBV19 and TRBJ1-2; D may be TRBD1 (6 bases). The V gene lost 6 bases and the J gene lost 8 bases, with 13 bases spanning the gap. The length of the CDR3 is 12 residues. Germline CDR1 and CDR2: LNHDA and SQIVND (reference sequence). This CDR3 is CASSQGTEGYTF. The CDR3 region has the DNA TGTGCCAGTAGCCAGGGGACGGAGGGCTACACCTTC. Full variable domain (rest looked up from reference TRBV19 and TRBJ1-2): DGGITQSPKYLFRKEGQNVTLSCEQNLNHDAMYWYRQDPGQGLRLIYYSQIVNDFQKGDIAEGYSVSREKKESFPLTVTSAQKNPTAFYLCASSQGTEGYTFGSGTRLTVV.

This clone was found a few times. This chain connects TRBV6-6 to TRBJ2-3; 9 nucleotides match TRBD1. J was trimmed by 7 bases and V by 6 bases; bases with no gene match: 8. The CDR3 contains 14 residues. Per the germline V gene, CDR1 is MNHNY and CDR2 is SVGAGI (reference sequence). The CDR3 spells CASRETGGIHTQYF. The DNA of the CDR3 is TGTGCCAGCAGGGAGACAGGGGGTATACATACGCAGTATTTT.